Shown below are 5 T cell receptor beta chains from a single sample sequenced in a study of blood T cell repertoires in COVID-19. The assay was immunoSEQ multiplex PCR, and TCRdb's table has in-frame clones only and misses some. The data hold around 170,000 clones, with roughly 90% observed a single time. Source material: peripheral blood. The receptors come from a man aged 55 to 70 with acute or convalescent COVID-19.

The rearrangement joins TRBV15 to TRBJ2-5; the D gene is possibly TRBD1 (5 bases). V was trimmed by 1 base and J by 3 bases, leaving 21 bases between them. The CDR3 totals 18 residues. Germline CDR1 reads LNHNV; CDR2 reads YYDKDF (reference sequence). The CDR3, as DNA: TGTGCCACCAGCAGAGGGGCCAGAGCAGACAGACAAAAAGAGACCCAGTACTTC. It specifies CATSRGARADRQKETQYF.

This clone has a single count. This chain uses TRBV4-2 with TRBJ1-1; TRBD1 is a possible D gene (6 bases). This CDR3 contains 14 residues. Germline loops: CDR1 LGHNA, CDR2 YNFKEQ. The ends were cut back, 1 base at V and 4 bases at J, with 10 bases in the middle. CDR3 residues: CASSQVRGATEAFF. The CDR3 bases are TGTGCCAGCAGCCAAGTCCGGGGGGCCACTGAAGCTTTCTTT.

This clone was detected a few times. The chain joins TRBV5-1 to TRBJ1-5; TRBD1 aligns across 7 bases. V lost 3 bases and J lost 3; bases outside the gene matches: 6. Germline CDR1 is SGHRS and CDR2 is YFSETQ. The CDR3 covers 15 residues. The CDR3 DNA follows: TGCGCCAGCAGCTCCGGACAGGTGCCCAATCAGCCCCAGCATTTT. It translates to CASSSGQVPNQPQHF.

This chain joins TRBV29-1 and TRBJ1-1; no clear D. The ends were cut back, 6 bases at V and 4 bases at J, with 15 bases in the middle. Germline lookup yields CDR1 SQVTM and CDR2 ANQGSEA. The CDR3 covers 13 residues. The CDR3 region has the DNA TGCAGCGTCCGTTCAGGTAAAGGCACTGAAGCTTTCTTT. It specifies CSVRSGKGTEAFF.

The V gene is TRBV5-5, the J gene TRBJ1-6; D is uncertain. Trimming cost V 2 bases and J 10 bases, with 10 bases left between them. Germline V gives CDR1 SGHKS, CDR2 YYEKEE (reference sequence). The CDR3 totals 13 residues. CDR3 residues: CASSLGGTSPLHF. As DNA, the CDR3 is TGTGCCAGCAGCTTAGGAGGCACCTCACCCCTCCACTTT.